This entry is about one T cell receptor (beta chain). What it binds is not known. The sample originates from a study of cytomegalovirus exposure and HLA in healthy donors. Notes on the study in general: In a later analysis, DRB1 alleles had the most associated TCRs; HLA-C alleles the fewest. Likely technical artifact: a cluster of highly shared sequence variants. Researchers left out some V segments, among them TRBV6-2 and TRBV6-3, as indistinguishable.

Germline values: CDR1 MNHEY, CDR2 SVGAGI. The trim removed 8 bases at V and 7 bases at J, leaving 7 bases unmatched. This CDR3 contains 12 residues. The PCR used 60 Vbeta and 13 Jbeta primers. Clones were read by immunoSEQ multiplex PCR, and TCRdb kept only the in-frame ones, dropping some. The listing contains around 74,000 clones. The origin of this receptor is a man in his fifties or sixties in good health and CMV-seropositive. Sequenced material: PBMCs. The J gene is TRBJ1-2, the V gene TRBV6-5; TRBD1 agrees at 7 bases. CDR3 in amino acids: CASWSRGSGYTF. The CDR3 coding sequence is TGTGCCAGCTGGAGCAGGGGGAGTGGCTACACCTTC.